This entry is about one TCR beta chain. This entry comes from a study of OX40 agonist ivuxolimab in advanced cancers. The data were produced by immunoSEQ multiplex PCR, yet TCRdb's version contains in-frame clones alone and is incomplete. The sample holds 70,000 or so clones, about 80% seen once. Germline CDR1 SNHLY, CDR2 FYNNEI. V gave up 6 bases and J gave up 5 bases; unmatched junction bases: 11. The CDR3 is 16 amino acids. Sequenced material: CD4+ or CD8+ T cells sorted from blood, taken in a trial of the OX40 agonist ivuxolimab. The source of this sequence is an adult with an advanced solid tumor such as melanoma, head and neck, liver or kidney cancer. V usage is TRBV2 and J usage is TRBJ2-7; the match to TRBD2 covers 12 bases. CDR3 DNA sequence: TGTGCCAGCAGCCCCGAGCTAGCGGGGGGGCGCAACGAGCAGTACTTC. This translates into CASSPELAGGRNEQYF. Full variable domain (outside the CDR3, taken from reference TRBV2 and TRBJ2-7): EPEVTQTPSHQVTQMGQEVILRCVPISNHLYFYWYRQILGQKVEFLVSFYNNEISEKSEIFDDQFSVERPDGSNFTLKIRSTKLEDSAMYFCASSPELAGGRNEQYFGPGTRLTVT.